This TCR beta chain was profiled in a study of blood T cell repertoires in COVID-19. Many counts were recorded for this clone. The CDR3 has 14 amino acids. V lost 1 base to trimming and J lost 8 bases, with 14 bases between them. CDR1 and CDR2 from the germline V gene are GTSNPN and SVGIG (reference sequence). This table comes from immunoSEQ multiplex PCR, and its TCRdb copy is limited to in-frame clones, with some not included. The top ten hold just over 8.5% of the sample, which has 150,000 to 200,000 clones, about 76% seen once. Sequenced: peripheral blood. The chain carries TRBV30 and TRBJ1-4, with D maybe TRBD1 (6 bases). The TCR originated in a woman aged 45-59 years with active or convalescent COVID-19. In nucleotides, the CDR3 is TGTGCCTGGAGTGGGAAGGGGGAGTGGGAAAAACTGTTTTTT. This gives the protein CAWSGKGEWEKLFF.